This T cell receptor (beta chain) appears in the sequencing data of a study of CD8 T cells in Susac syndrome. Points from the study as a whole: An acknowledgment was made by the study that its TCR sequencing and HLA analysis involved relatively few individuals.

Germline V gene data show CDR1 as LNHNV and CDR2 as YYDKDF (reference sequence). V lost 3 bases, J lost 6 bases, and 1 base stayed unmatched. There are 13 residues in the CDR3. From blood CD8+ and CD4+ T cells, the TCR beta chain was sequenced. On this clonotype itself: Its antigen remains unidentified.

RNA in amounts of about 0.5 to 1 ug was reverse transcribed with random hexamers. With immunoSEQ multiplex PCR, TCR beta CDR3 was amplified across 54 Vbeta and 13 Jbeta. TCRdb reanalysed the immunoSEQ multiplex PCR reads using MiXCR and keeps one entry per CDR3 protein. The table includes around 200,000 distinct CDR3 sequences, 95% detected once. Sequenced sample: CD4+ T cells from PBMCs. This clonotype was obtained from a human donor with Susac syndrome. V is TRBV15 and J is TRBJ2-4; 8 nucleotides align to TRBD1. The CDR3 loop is CATSSGQGNIQYF. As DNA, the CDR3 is TGTGCCACCAGCAGCGGACAGGGAAACATTCAGTACTTC.